Listed below are T cell receptor beta chains from one sample, sequenced in a study of T cell repertoires in cytomegalovirus infection. From the reads, TCRdb called clonotypes with MiXCR, one entry per CDR3 protein. The sample contains roughly 990,000 distinct CDR3 sequences, roughly 30% of which appear only once. These receptors are not linked to any known antigen. The specimen comprised cultured CD8+ T cells from PBMCs, sampled from culture after CMV antigen stimulation. These receptors all stem from a human donor in good health (CMV status not recorded). Some clones in this sample may be carry-over from other donors' samples. The CDR3 runs from the conserved cysteine through the conserved F or W.

TRBV12-5	TRBJ1-5	12	CASGFEVQPQHF
TRBV4-2	TRBJ1-1	15	CASSQLPETNTEAFF
TRBV6-5	TRBJ1-2	14	CASSYSSEEYGYTF
TRBV27	TRBJ2-1	14	CASSYGGRENEQFF
TRBV24-1	TRBJ1-2	13	CATSDPQEDGYTF
TRBV7-9	TRBJ2-3	14	CASSLDRDTDTQYF
TRBV5-1	TRBJ2-1	15	CASSFRHGDLNEQFF
TRBV7-2	TRBJ2-2	17	CASSLFGTGIISGELFF
TRBV7-8	TRBJ1-4	14	CASSLGRGLEKLFF
TRBV7-9	TRBJ2-7	13	CASSPMGSYEQYF
TRBV7-8	TRBJ1-2	19	CASSSTPGVGDTLDYGYTF
TRBV27	TRBJ2-6	17	CASSLSWTGAGANVLTF
TRBV25-1	TRBJ2-3	16	CASSELSIFSTDTQYF
TRBV7-6	TRBJ2-2	16	CASSSGQGAIYGELFF
TRBV6-5	TRBJ2-1	17	CASSYPTSGGTRNEQFF
TRBV7-2	TRBJ2-5	16	CASSWLAGGWGETQYF
TRBV28	TRBJ2-1	14	CASSLYPGLNEQFF
TRBV12-3/TRBV12-4	TRBJ2-3	12	CASTQGGEAQYF
TRBV19	TRBJ1-1	14	CASDTGTENTEAFF
TRBV7-2	TRBJ2-3	16	CASSPGLAGGLDTQYF
TRBV19	TRBJ2-1	14	CASSIEARGSEQFF
TRBV6-8	TRBJ1-4	15	CASSYSVVSGEKLFF
TRBV5-6	TRBJ2-3	17	CASSGKTSRPLTDTQYF
TRBV27	TRBJ1-2	15	CASSFGTGALYGYTF
TRBV7-9	TRBJ2-3	16	CASSPAGDPRTDTQYF
TRBV6-6	TRBJ1-1	10	CASSLIKAFF
TRBV10-3	TRBJ2-5	17	CAISTLDQGTHGETQYF
TRBV11-3	TRBJ2-1	19	CASSLGAPETKSSYNEQFF
TRBV7-2	TRBJ1-6	15	CASGEWGPYNSPLHF
TRBV2	TRBJ1-2	14	CASSDLTGNYGYTF
TRBV20-1	TRBJ2-1	13	CSATGTGDNEQFF
TRBV6-1	TRBJ1-1	10	CAIGGTEAFF
TRBV25-1	TRBJ2-3	14	CASSVSSSFDTQYF
TRBV7-9	TRBJ2-2	17	CASSKDAYGLNTGELFF
TRBV19	TRBJ1-1	10	CASRGNEAFF
TRBV19	TRBJ1-1	13	CASSIALGAFSFF
TRBV7-8	TRBJ1-2	14	CASSYGTGSTGYTF
TRBV29-1	TRBJ2-3	16	CSVEDVAGARPDTQYF
TRBV12-3/TRBV12-4	TRBJ1-2	16	CASSSWTGEALYGYTF
TRBV20-1	TRBJ2-2	18	CSARDSNRGQFSTGELFF
TRBV19	TRBJ2-4	14	CASSPGPLGDIQYF